A selection of T cell receptor beta chains follows, all from one sample in a study of PD-1 blockade in classical Hodgkin lymphoma. Clones were sequenced by immunoSEQ multiplex PCR, and TCRdb holds only the in-frame ones, with some missing. Found here are tens of thousands of clones, approximately 89% of them singletons; the top ten hold over 8.5%. This material consisted of peripheral blood mononuclear cells (PBMCs), taken before the second cycle of nivolumab. These receptors were taken from a human donor with classical Hodgkin lymphoma. Each CDR3 is given with its conserved first and last residue. Fields, in order: V gene, J gene, clone size, D gene, CDR3 DNA, CDR3 protein. A D gene is named only where the DNA matches it firmly. Some rows have no size entry. The others give once, few or many, or a class for an expanded clone.

V gene: TRBV7-2; J gene: TRBJ2-5; clone size: -; D gene: TRBD1; CDR3 DNA: TGTGCCAGCAGCTTAGGTGGACAGGGCCAAGAGACCCAGTACTTC; CDR3 protein: CASSLGGQGQETQYF
V gene: TRBV9; J gene: TRBJ2-3; clone size: -; D gene: TRBD2; CDR3 DNA: TGTGCCAGCAGCGTAGGTAGCGGGAGTGCAGATACGCAGTATTTT; CDR3 protein: CASSVGSGSADTQYF
V gene: TRBV9; J gene: TRBJ2-1; clone size: -; D gene: -; CDR3 DNA: TGTGCCAGCAGAGGGAGTTGGCACAATGAGCAGTTCTTC; CDR3 protein: CASRGSWHNEQFF
V gene: TRBV10-3; J gene: TRBJ2-7; clone size: -; D gene: -; CDR3 DNA: TGTGCCATCAGTGGGCGCCAGGTGCCCTACGAGCAGTACTTC; CDR3 protein: CAISGRQVPYEQYF
V gene: TRBV7-9; J gene: TRBJ2-7; clone size: -; D gene: TRBD2; CDR3 DNA: TGTGCCAGCAGCTCCAGAGCGGGAGCGATTCCAGGGACAACCACCGAGCAGTACTTC; CDR3 protein: CASSSRAGAIPGTTTEQYF
V gene: TRBV11-1; J gene: TRBJ2-7; clone size: once; D gene: -; CDR3 DNA: TGTGCCAGCAGCCGGACTCAGGGAGGCTACGAGCAGTACTTC; CDR3 protein: CASSRTQGGYEQYF
V gene: TRBV7-9; J gene: TRBJ2-3; clone size: -; D gene: -; CDR3 DNA: TGTGCCAGCAGACCTTCCCACACAGATACGCAGTATTTT; CDR3 protein: CASRPSHTDTQYF
V gene: TRBV14; J gene: TRBJ2-2; clone size: -; D gene: TRBD2; CDR3 DNA: TGTGCCAGCAGCCTCGGGACTAATGGCGGGGAGCTGTTTTTT; CDR3 protein: CASSLGTNGGELFF
V gene: TRBV7-6; J gene: TRBJ1-4; clone size: -; D gene: -; CDR3 DNA: TGTGCCAGCAGCCCCCATGGAGGGTTGGGTGAAAAACTGTTTTTT; CDR3 protein: CASSPHGGLGEKLFF
V gene: TRBV10-3; J gene: TRBJ2-3; clone size: few; D gene: -; CDR3 DNA: TGTGCCATCAGTGTCCGAGGGGGTAGCACAGATACGCAGTATTTT; CDR3 protein: CAISVRGGSTDTQYF
V gene: TRBV7-9; J gene: TRBJ1-1; clone size: -; D gene: -; CDR3 DNA: TGTGCCAGCAGCCTCCGGACAGAGAACACTGAAGCTTTCTTT; CDR3 protein: CASSLRTENTEAFF
V gene: TRBV4-1; J gene: TRBJ2-7; clone size: -; D gene: TRBD1; CDR3 DNA: TGCGCCAGCAGCCGACCCGGACAGGGTCCCACCTACGAGCAGTACTTC; CDR3 protein: CASSRPGQGPTYEQYF
V gene: TRBV9; J gene: TRBJ2-5; clone size: once; D gene: TRBD2; CDR3 DNA: TGTGCCAGCAGCGTAGGACTGCGGGGGGCAGGGGAGACCCAGTACTTC; CDR3 protein: CASSVGLRGAGETQYF
V gene: TRBV30; J gene: TRBJ1-2; clone size: -; D gene: -; CDR3 DNA: TGTGCCTGGAGTGTAACGGGGGGCGCAGATGGCTACACCTTC; CDR3 protein: CAWSVTGGADGYTF
V gene: TRBV27; J gene: TRBJ1-5; clone size: -; D gene: -; CDR3 DNA: TGTGCCAGCAGTTTGGACCCTCCCCGGGGTTATAGCAATCAGCCCCAGCATTTT; CDR3 protein: CASSLDPPRGYSNQPQHF
V gene: TRBV5-4; J gene: TRBJ1-2; clone size: -; D gene: -; CDR3 DNA: TGTGCCAGCAGCTCGAGAGACAGCTATGGCTACACCTTC; CDR3 protein: CASSSRDSYGYTF
V gene: TRBV5-1; J gene: TRBJ2-1; clone size: -; D gene: TRBD2; CDR3 DNA: TGCGCCAGCAGCTTCTCCGGGACTAGCGGTTACAATGAGCAGTTCTTC; CDR3 protein: CASSFSGTSGYNEQFF
V gene: TRBV28; J gene: TRBJ1-1; clone size: -; D gene: TRBD1; CDR3 DNA: TGTGCCAGCAGTTTCCCCCGGACAGGGGGCCATAACACTGAAGCTTTCTTT; CDR3 protein: CASSFPRTGGHNTEAFF
V gene: TRBV11-2; J gene: TRBJ2-1; clone size: -; D gene: TRBD2; CDR3 DNA: TGTGCCAGCACCGTGGGACGGGGGAGGGCCCCGGAGGTGGACAATGAGCAGTTCTTC; CDR3 protein: CASTVGRGRAPEVDNEQFF
V gene: TRBV18; J gene: TRBJ2-7; clone size: -; D gene: -; CDR3 DNA: TGTGCCAGCTCACCGCCCAGGGAGCCTCGGGAGCAGTACTTC; CDR3 protein: CASSPPREPREQYF
V gene: TRBV6-5; J gene: TRBJ1-5; clone size: few; D gene: -; CDR3 DNA: TGTGCCAGCAGACAGGGCAATCAGCCCCAGCATTTT; CDR3 protein: CASRQGNQPQHF
V gene: TRBV28; J gene: TRBJ2-3; clone size: -; D gene: -; CDR3 DNA: TGTGCCAGCAGAGTGGGTGGCGTGCGGGGCACAGATACGCAGTATTTT; CDR3 protein: CASRVGGVRGTDTQYF
V gene: TRBV13; J gene: TRBJ2-6; clone size: -; D gene: -; CDR3 DNA: TGTGCCATCCGGGGGGCCGGGGCCAACGTCCTGACTTTC; CDR3 protein: CAIRGAGANVLTF
V gene: TRBV25-1; J gene: TRBJ2-1; clone size: -; D gene: -; CDR3 DNA: TGTGCCAGCAGTGATCCCTATCCATCCTACAATGAGCAGTTCTTC; CDR3 protein: CASSDPYPSYNEQFF
V gene: TRBV20-1; J gene: TRBJ2-7; clone size: -; D gene: -; CDR3 DNA: TGCAGTGCTAATCTAGGAAGGCAGTACTTC; CDR3 protein: CSANLGRQYF
V gene: TRBV5-4; J gene: TRBJ1-4; clone size: once; D gene: -; CDR3 DNA: TGTGCCAGCAGCTTGTGGGGTGGGAGTGAAAAACTGTTTTTT; CDR3 protein: CASSLWGGSEKLFF
V gene: TRBV10-3; J gene: TRBJ2-1; clone size: -; D gene: TRBD2; CDR3 DNA: TGTGCCATCAGTGAGCCCCCTGGCGGGGGTACTCACAATGAGCAGTTCTTC; CDR3 protein: CAISEPPGGGTHNEQFF
V gene: TRBV7-8; J gene: TRBJ2-3; clone size: -; D gene: -; CDR3 DNA: TGTGCCAGCAGCTTAAATCGGGCACGATCAGATACGCAGTATTTT; CDR3 protein: CASSLNRARSDTQYF
V gene: TRBV9; J gene: TRBJ2-1; clone size: -; D gene: TRBD2; CDR3 DNA: TGTGCCAGCAGCCCGGCTAGCGGGTCCTACAATGAGCAGTTCTTC; CDR3 protein: CASSPASGSYNEQFF
V gene: TRBV27; J gene: TRBJ1-2; clone size: -; D gene: -; CDR3 DNA: TGTGCCAGCAGTTTATCCAGGGGCTACACCTTC; CDR3 protein: CASSLSRGYTF
V gene: TRBV28; J gene: TRBJ2-3; clone size: -; D gene: -; CDR3 DNA: TGTGCCAGCAGTTTAGTCTCTGATACGCAGTATTTT; CDR3 protein: CASSLVSDTQYF
V gene: TRBV30; J gene: TRBJ2-7; clone size: -; D gene: -; CDR3 DNA: TGTGCCTGGACAGGGGGGGAAATGGCCGAGCAGTACTTC; CDR3 protein: CAWTGGEMAEQYF
V gene: TRBV7-9; J gene: TRBJ1-4; clone size: -; D gene: -; CDR3 DNA: TGTGCCAGCAGCCCAACTACGACAGGAATTAATGAAAAACTGTTTTTT; CDR3 protein: CASSPTTTGINEKLFF
V gene: TRBV25-1; J gene: TRBJ2-7; clone size: -; D gene: -; CDR3 DNA: TGTGCCAGCCACCCTGTATCCTGGCGGATGAGCTCCTACGAGCAGTACTTC; CDR3 protein: CASHPVSWRMSSYEQYF
V gene: TRBV19; J gene: TRBJ2-1; clone size: -; D gene: TRBD2; CDR3 DNA: TGTGCCAGTAGTATTGGGCAACTAGCGCCCTACAATGAGCAGTTCTTC; CDR3 protein: CASSIGQLAPYNEQFF
V gene: TRBV5-6; J gene: TRBJ1-6; clone size: once; D gene: -; CDR3 DNA: TGTGCCAGCAGCTTGGACGGGAGTTCACCCCTCCACTTT; CDR3 protein: CASSLDGSSPLHF
V gene: TRBV6-6; J gene: TRBJ1-6; clone size: -; D gene: -; CDR3 DNA: TGTGCCATCCGCGGGGGGAGGAATTCACCCCTCCACTTT; CDR3 protein: CAIRGGRNSPLHF
V gene: TRBV23-1; J gene: TRBJ1-5; clone size: -; D gene: -; CDR3 DNA: TGCGCCAGCAGTCAATCGACGGCGTGGAATAGCAATCAGCCCCAGCATTTT; CDR3 protein: CASSQSTAWNSNQPQHF
V gene: TRBV18; J gene: TRBJ1-5; clone size: -; D gene: -; CDR3 DNA: TGTGCCAGCTCACCAGGGCTTGGAGGGACTGGTCAGCCCCAGCATTTT; CDR3 protein: CASSPGLGGTGQPQHF
V gene: TRBV10-2; J gene: TRBJ2-6; clone size: once; D gene: -; CDR3 DNA: TGCGCCAGCAGTCGCGTTCACACTTCTCAAAGTCGGGCCAACGTCCTGACTTTC; CDR3 protein: CASSRVHTSQSRANVLTF
V gene: TRBV7-6; J gene: TRBJ1-4; clone size: -; D gene: TRBD1; CDR3 DNA: TGTGCCAGCAGCCCTGGACAGGGACGGGAAAAACTGTTTTTT; CDR3 protein: CASSPGQGREKLFF